What follows are 14 T cell receptor beta chains derived from one specimen sequenced in a study of T cell repertoires in cytomegalovirus infection. In TCRdb, the reads were re-called with MiXCR into one record per CDR3 protein. Of 200,000 to 300,000 distinct CDR3 sequences in the sample, roughly 10% were seen once. What was sequenced was PBMCs. Receptors originate from a human donor in good health (CMV status not recorded). Some clones in this sample may be carry-over from other donors' samples.

The CDR3 DNA is TGTGCCAGCAGTGATATCCAGGGGAACACTGAAGCTTTCTTT. Translating gives CASSDIQGNTEAFF. This chain links TRBV2 with TRBJ1-1; D may be TRBD1 (5 bases). The V gene's germline CDR1 is SNHLY and CDR2 FYNNEI. The CDR3 loop spans 14 amino acids. Trimming cost V 3 bases and J 1 base, with 9 bases left between them.

In its sample, this clonotype was seen a few times. Possible read error: a much larger clone is one base away. This chain links TRBV11-2 with TRBJ1-5; no reliable D call. This CDR3 spans 13 amino acids. Trimming removed 0 bases from V and 5 bases from J, with 5 bases in between. CDR1 SGHAT and CDR2 FQNNGV come from the germline V gene. CDR3 protein: CASSLERHQPQHF. CDR3 sequence (DNA): TGTGCCAGCAGCTTAGAGAGGCATCAGCCCCAGCATTTT.

In this sample, this clonotype turned up many times. V usage is TRBV7-2 and J usage is TRBJ2-3, with D tentatively TRBD2 (6 bases). The CDR3 sequence is 14 residues long. Germline V lookup: CDR1 SGHTA, CDR2 FQGNSA. V was trimmed by 2 bases and J by 3 bases, leaving 9 bases between them. The CDR3 DNA reads TGTGCCAGCAGCTTAAGCGGGTTGACAGATACGCAGTATTTT. Its translation is CASSLSGLTDTQYF. Supplemented by reference TRBV7-2 and TRBJ2-3, the full variable domain reads GAGVSQSPSNKVTEKGKDVELRCDPISGHTALYWYRQSLGQGLEFLIYFQGNSAPDKSGLPSDRFSAERTGGSVSTLTIQRTQQEDSAVYLCASSLSGLTDTQYFGPGTRLTVL.

There are many counts of this clonotype. V gene TRBV2 combines with J gene TRBJ2-5; 8 bases are shared with TRBD1. Trimming cost V 3 bases and J 6 bases; bases outside gene matches: 9. This CDR3 is 15 amino acids long. Germline V lookup: CDR1 SNHLY, CDR2 FYNNEI. The CDR3, as DNA: TGTGCCAGCAGTGAGCCGACAGGGGTGTTGAAGACCCAGTACTTC. Its protein is CASSEPTGVLKTQYF.

V gene TRBV6-5 combines with J gene TRBJ1-4, with TRBD1 matching 7 bases. There are 14 residues in the CDR3. The J segment lost 5 bases and the V segment lost 6 bases, leaving 6 bases of the junction unmatched. The germline V gene has CDR1 MNHEY and CDR2 SVGAGI. In nucleotides, the CDR3 is TGTGCCAGCAGCGGGGGACAGAAAAATGAAAAACTGTTTTTT. Protein: CASSGGQKNEKLFF.

The chain employs TRBV7-9 and TRBJ2-4; no clear D. The CDR3 runs 13 residues. Trimming removed 4 bases from V and 3 bases from J, with 7 bases in between. Germline loops: CDR1 SEHNR, CDR2 FQNEAQ (reference sequence). CDR3 coding DNA: TGTGCCAGCAGCTCGAGTCTCAAAAACATTCAGTACTTC. Translation: CASSSSLKNIQYF. Full variable domain (missing parts from reference TRBV7-9 and TRBJ2-4): DTGVSQNPRHKITKRGQNVTFRCDPISEHNRLYWYRQTLGQGPEFLTYFQNEAQLEKSRLLSDRFSAERPKGSFSTLEIQRTEQGDSAMYLCASSSSLKNIQYFGAGTRLSVL.

This clonotype was observed many times. V usage is TRBV7-2 and J usage is TRBJ2-1, with D perhaps TRBD1 or TRBD2 (6 bases each). Trimming removed 5 bases at V and 3 bases at J, with 17 bases between. The CDR3 runs 16 residues. CDR1 is SGHTA and CDR2 is FQGNSA in the germline V gene. The CDR3 DNA sequence: TGTGCCAGCAGCCCGCTCCGGGGGCGCTTCTACAATGAGCAGTTCTTC. This encodes CASSPLRGRFYNEQFF. The full variable domain, completed using reference TRBV7-2 and TRBJ2-1, is GAGVSQSPSNKVTEKGKDVELRCDPISGHTALYWYRQSLGQGLEFLIYFQGNSAPDKSGLPSDRFSAERTGGSVSTLTIQRTQQEDSAVYLCASSPLRGRFYNEQFFGPGTRLTVL.

This clonotype was seen at least ten times. The rearrangement links TRBV7-8 to TRBJ1-2; D unresolved. This CDR3 is 17 amino acids long. Germline loops: CDR1 SGHVS, CDR2 FQNEAQ. The V end lost 1 base, the J end lost 4 bases, and 19 bases lay between the germline ends. The DNA of the CDR3 is TGTGCCAGCAGCTTAGGGTCTCTACAAACTTCGAGCTATGGCTACACCTTC. Its protein product is CASSLGSLQTSSYGYTF. Filled out from reference TRBV7-8 and TRBJ1-2, the complete variable domain reads GAGVSQSPRYKVAKRGQDVALRCDPISGHVSLFWYQQALGQGPEFLTYFQNEAQLDKSGLPSDRFFAERPEGSVSTLKIQRTQQEDSAVYLCASSLGSLQTSSYGYTFGSGTRLTVV.

There are many counts of this clonotype. Written as DNA, the CDR3 is TGTGCCAGCAGCCCTGGACAGGGGCGTGCCTATGGCTACACCTTC. This encodes CASSPGQGRAYGYTF. The chain employs TRBV7-2 and TRBJ1-2; 9 bases line up with TRBD1. Germline values: CDR1 SGHTA, CDR2 FQGNSA. This CDR3 is built from 15 residues. V lost 5 bases, J lost 4 bases, and 8 bases stayed unmatched. The whole variable domain, filled in from reference TRBV7-2 and TRBJ1-2, reads GAGVSQSPSNKVTEKGKDVELRCDPISGHTALYWYRQSLGQGLEFLIYFQGNSAPDKSGLPSDRFSAERTGGSVSTLTIQRTQQEDSAVYLCASSPGQGRAYGYTFGSGTRLTVV.

The V call is TRBV19, the J call TRBJ2-5; D is unclear. This CDR3 spans 13 amino acids. Germline V gene data show CDR1 as LNHDA and CDR2 as SQIVND (reference sequence). V was cut by 4 bases and J by 5 bases, with 11 bases left in between. CDR3 in DNA: TGTGCCAGTAGTACTTCAATGTGGGAGACCCAGTACTTC. This translates into CASSTSMWETQYF. The entire variable domain, with the rest obtained from reference TRBV19 and TRBJ2-5, is as follows: DGGITQSPKYLFRKEGQNVTLSCEQNLNHDAMYWYRQDPGQGLRLIYYSQIVNDFQKGDIAEGYSVSREKKESFPLTVTSAQKNPTAFYLCASSTSMWETQYFGPGTRLLVL.

This clonotype was observed a handful of times. V gene TRBV4-3 combines with J gene TRBJ2-3; 7 bases match TRBD1. With 1 base clipped from V and 3 bases from J, the junction kept 7 bases outside the gene matches. The germline V gene encodes CDR1 LGHNA and CDR2 YSLEER. The CDR3 sequence is 16 residues long. In DNA form, the CDR3 reads TGCGCCAGCAGCCAAGGAGGGCAGGGGGTAACAGATACGCAGTATTTT. This codes for CASSQGGQGVTDTQYF.

This clonotype occurred many times. The J gene is TRBJ2-2, the V gene TRBV7-2, with 10 bases fitting TRBD2. The CDR3 totals 16 residues. CDR1 is SGHTA and CDR2 is FQGNSA in the germline V gene. J was trimmed by 4 bases and V by 5 bases; bases with no gene match: 7. The CDR3 DNA is TGTGCCAGCAGCCCCATAGCGGGGGGCGGCACCGGGGAGCTGTTTTTT. Amino acid sequence: CASSPIAGGGTGELFF.

This clonotype was seen ten or more times. V usage is TRBV12-3 or TRBV12-4 and J usage is TRBJ2-7; 9 nucleotides agree with TRBD1. This CDR3 contains 16 residues. Trimming at V came to 3 bases and at J to 7 bases, leaving 13 bases not matched to a gene. In DNA form, the CDR3 reads TGTGCCAGCAGTTTCTTGGGTGGGACAGGGAATCGGGAGCAGTACTTC. Amino acids: CASSFLGGTGNREQYF.

This clonotype was picked up many times. The chain uses TRBV27 and TRBJ2-7; 8 positions agree with TRBD1. Germline loops: CDR1 MNHEY, CDR2 SMNVEV (reference sequence). Trimming removed 5 bases from V and 6 bases from J; junction bases left unmatched: 15. This CDR3 is built from 16 residues. CDR3 loop: CASSPLGQGIPREQYF. The DNA of the CDR3 is TGTGCCAGCAGTCCCTTAGGACAGGGAATTCCGCGCGAGCAGTACTTC.